A selection of T cell receptor beta chains follows, all from one sample in a study of blood T cell repertoires in COVID-19. TCRdb's table, derived via immunoSEQ multiplex PCR, lists solely in-frame clones and lacks some. This sample has around 120,000 clones; 86% occur once, and the top ten carry 7.9%. Sequenced: peripheral blood. The receptor source for this set is a man in his sixties or seventies who had recovered from COVID-19. Both conserved end residues are part of each CDR3. The D gene is left open where the match is weak. Size values are once, few and many counts, or a class for expanded clones, and some rows have none.

TRBV28	.	.	TRBJ1-1	CASSSMGQTAAPEAFF	TGTGCCAGCAGTTCAATGGGCCAAACAGCCGCCCCTGAAGCTTTCTTT
TRBV5-1	.	TRBD2	TRBJ2-5	CASASGGKETQYF	TGCGCCAGCGCTAGCGGGGGAAAAGAGACCCAGTACTTC
TRBV3-1/TRBV3-2	.	.	TRBJ1-2	CASSQDLGTYANYGYTF	TGTGCCAGCAGCCAAGATCTTGGGACATATGCTAACTATGGCTACACCTTC
TRBV18	few	TRBD1	TRBJ2-6	CASSQQQGTGANVLTF	TGTGCCAGCTCACAACAACAGGGGACCGGGGCCAACGTCCTGACTTTC
TRBV23-1	.	TRBD2	TRBJ2-1	CARKLARSSYNEQFF	TGCGCCAGGAAACTAGCGCGGAGCTCCTACAATGAGCAGTTCTTC
TRBV9	.	.	TRBJ1-1	CASSPRGQTYMNTEAFF	TGTGCCAGCAGCCCACGCGGACAGACTTACATGAACACTGAAGCTTTCTTT
TRBV7-2	.	TRBD1	TRBJ2-4	CASSPGQGRNIQYF	TGTGCCAGCAGCCCCGGACAGGGTAGAAACATTCAGTACTTC
TRBV5-4	.	TRBD2	TRBJ2-3	CASSLTASGTDTQYF	TGTGCCAGCAGCTTGACGGCTAGCGGAACAGATACGCAGTATTTT
TRBV7-2	few	TRBD1	TRBJ2-5	CASSPRTGGETQYF	TGTGCCAGCAGCCCCCGGACAGGGGGGGAGACCCAGTACTTC
TRBV14	.	TRBD1	TRBJ2-5	CASSQRTGNQETQYF	TGTGCCAGCAGCCAAAGGACAGGGAACCAAGAGACCCAGTACTTC
TRBV7-2	.	.	TRBJ2-1	CASSFNGREGEQFF	TGTGCCAGCAGCTTTAACGGGAGAGAAGGGGAGCAGTTCTTC
TRBV28	.	TRBD2	TRBJ2-5	CASSLKERDYQETQYF	TGTGCCAGCAGTTTAAAAGAGCGGGACTACCAAGAGACCCAGTACTTC
TRBV7-2	once	TRBD2	TRBJ2-7	CASRVASGDSSYEQYF	TGTGCCAGCAGGGTCGCGAGCGGGGATAGCTCCTACGAGCAGTACTTC
TRBV7-9	few	.	TRBJ1-6	CASTWGGADSPLHF	TGTGCCAGCACCTGGGGGGGTGCGGATTCACCCCTCCACTTT
TRBV20-1	.	TRBD2	TRBJ2-7	CSASVLAGASYEQYF	TGCAGTGCTAGTGTACTAGCGGGAGCCTCTTACGAGCAGTACTTC
TRBV3-1/TRBV3-2	.	.	TRBJ1-5	CASSQGPGNQPQHF	TGTGCCAGCAGCCAAGGCCCGGGCAATCAGCCCCAGCATTTT
TRBV9	few	.	TRBJ2-5	CASSGGTVWETQYF	TGTGCCAGCAGCGGCGGGACGGTATGGGAGACCCAGTACTTC
TRBV28	.	.	TRBJ2-7	CASSLYTWDNYEQYF	TGTGCCAGCAGTTTATATACCTGGGACAACTACGAGCAGTACTTC